This T cell receptor beta chain was identified in a study of cytomegalovirus exposure and HLA in healthy donors. About this clone itself: Its antigen is undetermined.

Findings and limits, study-wide: TCR beta chains numbering under 200 were designated cytomegalovirus-associated. Both high specificity and high sensitivity reportedly marked the classifier's diagnosis of cytomegalovirus status. Confirmation in vitro established that a few CMV-associated chains were specific for CMV antigens.

It was the approximately 110-subject validation cohort, separate from the approximately 670-subject first cohort, to which the donors belonged. The germline V gene has CDR1 MNHEY and CDR2 SVGAGI. The CDR3 is 15 residues long. Trimming left V 5 bases short and J 0 bases short, with 10 bases between. Sequencing used immunoSEQ multiplex PCR; TCRdb keeps in-frame clones, though not all of them. The table includes over 130,000 clones, approximately 86% detected once. The chain combines TRBV6-5 with TRBJ2-2; D possibly corresponds to TRBD1 (6 bases). This sequence was found in a man aged 18 to 29 in good health and CMV-seropositive. Sequenced sample: PBMCs. CDR3 nucleotide sequence: TGTGCCAGCAGTCGACAGGCAGCGAACACCGGGGAGCTGTTTTTT. Protein sequence: CASSRQAANTGELFF.